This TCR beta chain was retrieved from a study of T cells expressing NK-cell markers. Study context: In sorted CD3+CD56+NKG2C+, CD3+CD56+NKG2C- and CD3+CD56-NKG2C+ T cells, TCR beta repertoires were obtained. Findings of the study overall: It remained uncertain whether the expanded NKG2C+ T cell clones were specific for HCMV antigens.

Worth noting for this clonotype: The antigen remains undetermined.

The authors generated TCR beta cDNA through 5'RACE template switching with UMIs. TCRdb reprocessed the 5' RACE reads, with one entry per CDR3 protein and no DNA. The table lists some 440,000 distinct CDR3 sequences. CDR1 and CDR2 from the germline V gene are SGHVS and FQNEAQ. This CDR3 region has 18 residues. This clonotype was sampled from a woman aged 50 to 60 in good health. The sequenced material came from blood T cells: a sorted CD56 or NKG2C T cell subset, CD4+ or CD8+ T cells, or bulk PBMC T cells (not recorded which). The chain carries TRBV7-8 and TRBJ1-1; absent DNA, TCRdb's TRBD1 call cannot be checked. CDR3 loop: CASSLVARKGAMNTEAFF. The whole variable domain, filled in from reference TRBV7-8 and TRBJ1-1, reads GAGVSQSPRYKVAKRGQDVALRCDPISGHVSLFWYQQALGQGPEFLTYFQNEAQLDKSGLPSDRFFAERPEGSVSTLKIQRTQQEDSAVYLCASSLVARKGAMNTEAFFGQGTRLTVV.